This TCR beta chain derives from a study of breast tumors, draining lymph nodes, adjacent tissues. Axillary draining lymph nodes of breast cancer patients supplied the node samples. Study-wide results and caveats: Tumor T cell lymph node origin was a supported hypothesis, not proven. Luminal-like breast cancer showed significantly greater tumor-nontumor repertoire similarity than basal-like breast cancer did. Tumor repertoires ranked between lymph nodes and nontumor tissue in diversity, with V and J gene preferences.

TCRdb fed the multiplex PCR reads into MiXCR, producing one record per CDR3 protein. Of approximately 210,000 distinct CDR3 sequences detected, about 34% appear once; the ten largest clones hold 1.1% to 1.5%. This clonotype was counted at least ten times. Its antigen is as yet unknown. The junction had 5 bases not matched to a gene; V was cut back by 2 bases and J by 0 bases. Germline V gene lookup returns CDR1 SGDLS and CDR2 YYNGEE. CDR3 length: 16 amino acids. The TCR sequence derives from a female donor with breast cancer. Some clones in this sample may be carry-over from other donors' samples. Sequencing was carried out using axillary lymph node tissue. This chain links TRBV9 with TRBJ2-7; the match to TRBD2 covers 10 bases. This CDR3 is CASSVTSGPSSYEQYF. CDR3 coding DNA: TGTGCCAGCAGCGTGACTAGCGGGCCGAGCTCCTACGAGCAGTACTTC.